This TCR beta chain derives from a study of CD8 T cells in Susac syndrome. Blood CD8+ and CD4+ T cells underwent high-throughput TCR beta sequencing. Random hexamers were used to reverse transcribe an amount of roughly 0.45 to 1 ug RNA. TCR beta CDR3 was amplified by immunoSEQ covering 54 Vbeta and 13 Jbeta. Via MiXCR, TCRdb re-called the immunoSEQ multiplex PCR reads, giving one row per CDR3 protein. The sample has over 350,000 distinct CDR3 sequences, more than 70% seen once. Findings of the study overall: TCR sequencing and HLA analysis covered a relatively small number of individuals.

Comments on this clonotype: Antigen: not known.

This TCR derives from a human donor with multiple sclerosis. The sequenced sample consisted of CD8+ T cells from PBMCs.

The CDR3 reads CASSWLDQPNEQYF. Written as DNA, the CDR3 is TGTGCCAGCAGCTGGTTAGATCAGCCGAACGAGCAGTACTTC. The chain combines TRBV5-4 with TRBJ2-7; D is undetermined. Germline loops: CDR1 SGHNT, CDR2 YYREEE (reference sequence). With 3 bases removed from V and 5 bases from J, the gap between germline ends came to 15 bases. The CDR3 sequence is 14 residues long.